This is a list of T cell receptor beta chains from one sample in a study of shared clonotypes between healthy human individuals. Only in-frame clones appear in the TCRdb table, and some are missing; sequencing was by immunoSEQ multiplex PCR. The table has some 2.1 million clones, roughly 94% seen once; the top ten hold roughly 0.13%. Sequencing input: naive CD4+ T cells sorted from blood. The source is a man between 18 and 35 years old in good health. Both conserved end residues are part of each CDR3. Fields, in order: J gene, V gene, D gene, clone size, CDR3 protein, CDR3 DNA. A D gene is named only where the DNA matches it firmly. Not all rows give a size; the values are once, few, many and, for expanded clones, a class.

>TRBJ2-3|TRBV5-6|TRBD1|.
CASSSLQGAKTDTQYF
TGTGCCAGCAGCTCGCTACAGGGGGCTAAAACAGATACGCAGTATTTT
>TRBJ2-7|TRBV5-8|TRBD1|.
CASNSLGQGRNEQYF
TGTGCCAGCAACTCACTAGGACAGGGGCGGAACGAGCAGTACTTC
>TRBJ1-2|TRBV4-1|.|once
CASSQDLDIVRGYTF
TGCGCCAGCAGCCAAGATTTAGACATTGTGCGAGGCTACACCTTC
>TRBJ2-1|TRBV5-1|.|.
CASILGPEQFF
TGCGCCAGCATCCTAGGCCCGGAGCAGTTCTTC
>TRBJ1-5|TRBV19|.|.
CASSISERQPQHF
TGTGCCAGTAGTATCTCAGAGCGGCAGCCCCAGCATTTT
>TRBJ2-7|TRBV4-1|.|.
CASSPLGQGVGEQYF
TGCGCCAGCAGCCCATTGGGCCAGGGCGTCGGCGAGCAGTACTTC
>TRBJ2-3|TRBV30|TRBD2|.
CAWSVLRTSGRDTQYF
TGTGCCTGGAGTGTACTGAGGACTAGCGGGAGGGATACGCAGTATTTT
>TRBJ2-7|TRBV15|.|.
CATSRDRTGYKYF
TGTGCCACCAGCCGAGACCGAACCGGGTATAAGTACTTC
>TRBJ2-7|TRBV6-6|.|.
CASSPLGSGWHEQYF
TGTGCCAGCAGTCCCCTGGGCTCGGGGTGGCACGAGCAGTACTTC
>TRBJ2-1|TRBV11-3|TRBD2|.
CASSSHREGSYNEQFF
TGTGCCAGCAGCTCCCACCGGGAGGGCTCCTACAATGAGCAGTTCTTC
>TRBJ2-3|TRBV9|.|.
CASSSQGPSVLTDTQYF
TGTGCCAGCAGCTCCCAGGGGCCTAGCGTCCTCACAGATACGCAGTATTTT
>TRBJ1-2|TRBV13|.|.
CASSLGPVYGYTF
TGTGCCAGCAGCTTAGGGCCAGTCTATGGCTACACCTTC
>TRBJ2-3|TRBV7-3|TRBD1|.
CASSRQGAGTDTQYF
TGTGCCAGCAGCCGACAGGGGGCAGGCACAGATACGCAGTATTTT
>TRBJ2-5|TRBV18|TRBD1|.
CASSSGTGRTQYF
TGTGCCAGCTCGTCGGGGACAGGGAGGACCCAGTACTTC
>TRBJ2-7|TRBV18|TRBD1|.
CASSPGQVNSYEQYF
TGTGCCAGCTCACCGGGACAGGTCAACTCCTACGAGCAGTACTTC
>TRBJ2-7|TRBV29-1|TRBD1|.
CSVGGQGTEQYF
TGCAGCGTTGGGGGACAGGGAACCGAGCAGTACTTC
>TRBJ1-3|TRBV18|.|.
CASSPQGTASSGNTIYF
TGTGCCAGCTCACCCCAAGGGACCGCCAGCTCTGGAAACACCATATATTTT
>TRBJ1-5|TRBV2|.|once
CASTPGRDQPQHF
TGTGCCAGCACACCCGGGCGAGATCAGCCCCAGCATTTT
>TRBJ2-1|TRBV30|.|.
CACKVYNEQFF
TGTGCCTGCAAGGTCTACAATGAGCAGTTCTTC
>TRBJ2-1|TRBV6-1|TRBD2|.
CASSEGALAGDYNEQFF
TGTGCCAGCAGCGAAGGGGCGCTAGCGGGAGACTACAATGAGCAGTTCTTC
>TRBJ1-2|TRBV5-1|.|.
CASSLGGKLNYGYTF
TGCGCCAGCAGCTTGGGGGGCAAGCTTAACTATGGCTACACCTTC
>TRBJ2-1|TRBV30|.|.
CAWSLPGYEQFF
TGTGCCTGGAGTCTCCCCGGCTATGAGCAGTTCTTC
>TRBJ2-7|TRBV30|TRBD2|.
CAWSKSGSGLEKYF
TGTGCCTGGAGTAAAAGCGGGAGTGGATTGGAAAAGTACTTC
>TRBJ1-2|TRBV30|.|.
CAWRRGETNYGYTF
TGTGCCTGGAGGCGGGGAGAAACTAACTATGGCTACACCTTC
>TRBJ2-7|TRBV18|.|.
CASSPGGGPSYEQYF
TGTGCCAGCTCACCCGGCGGAGGACCATCCTACGAGCAGTACTTC
>TRBJ1-1|TRBV6-5|.|.
CASSNGGGAFF
TGTGCCAGCAGTAACGGAGGGGGAGCTTTCTTT
>TRBJ1-6|TRBV5-1|TRBD1|.
CASSVRQGGSYNSPLHF
TGCGCCAGCAGCGTGAGACAGGGTGGCTCCTATAATTCACCCCTCCACTTT
>TRBJ2-4|TRBV7-8|.|.
CASSLILDLAKNIQYF
TGTGCCAGCAGCTTAATCCTGGACCTAGCCAAAAACATTCAGTACTTC
>TRBJ2-3|TRBV6-1|.|.
CASSWVGTQYF
TGTGCCAGCAGTTGGGTTGGTACGCAGTATTTT
>TRBJ1-1|TRBV7-3|.|once
CASSPTPGGREAFF
TGTGCCAGCAGCCCTACCCCTGGGGGGCGGGAAGCTTTCTTT
>TRBJ1-6|TRBV5-8|.|.
CASSFLLQGNSPLHF
TGTGCCAGCAGCTTTTTGCTTCAAGGGAATTCACCCCTCCACTTT
>TRBJ2-1|TRBV10-1|.|few
CASSDGTLNDEQFF
TGCGCCAGCAGTGACGGGACTTTAAATGATGAGCAGTTCTTC
>TRBJ2-5|TRBV21-1|.|.
CASSTCRDRGETQYF
TGTGCCAGCAGCACTTGCCGGGACAGGGGGGAGACCCAGTACTTC
>TRBJ1-1|TRBV18|TRBD1|.
CASSPDRAATEAFF
TGTGCCAGCTCACCAGACAGGGCCGCCACTGAAGCTTTCTTT
>TRBJ2-1|TRBV27|TRBD2|.
CASSLPAGTRLFF
TGTGCCAGCAGTTTACCAGCCGGGACTAGACTTTTCTTC
>TRBJ2-7|TRBV7-2|.|.
CASSFNRDSYEQYF
TGTGCCAGCAGCTTTAACAGAGACTCCTACGAGCAGTACTTC
>TRBJ2-7|TRBV7-9|.|.
CASTPTGNPYEQYF
TGTGCCAGCACCCCGACAGGAAACCCCTACGAGCAGTACTTC
>TRBJ1-6|TRBV5-8|.|.
CASRLTGNNSPLHF
TGTGCCAGCCGGTTAACCGGGAATAATTCACCCCTCCACTTT
>TRBJ2-1|TRBV4-1|TRBD2|.
CASSQGLAGRGEQFF
TGCGCCAGCAGCCAAGGACTAGCGGGAAGGGGTGAGCAGTTCTTC
>TRBJ1-6|TRBV7-8|.|.
CASSLGTGGSSYNSPLHF
TGTGCCAGCAGCTTAGGAACGGGAGGGAGCTCCTATAATTCACCCCTCCACTTT
>TRBJ2-7|TRBV20-1|.|once
CSAGGAYEQYF
TGCAGTGCAGGTGGGGCCTACGAGCAGTACTTC
>TRBJ1-1|TRBV23-1|.|.
CASSPQRAEAFF
TGCGCCAGCAGTCCACAGAGGGCTGAAGCTTTCTTT
>TRBJ1-3|TRBV18|.|.
CASSPREPPAIYF
TGTGCCAGCTCACCACGGGAGCCCCCCGCCATATATTTT
>TRBJ2-5|TRBV2|TRBD2|.
CASSMGLAAQETQYF
TGTGCCAGCAGTATGGGACTAGCGGCCCAAGAGACCCAGTACTTC
>TRBJ2-7|TRBV10-3|TRBD1|once
CAISAPGTGFYEQYF
TGTGCCATCAGTGCCCCCGGGACAGGGTTCTACGAGCAGTACTTC
>TRBJ2-1|TRBV7-2|.|.
CASSFSHEQFF
TGTGCCAGCAGCTTCTCCCATGAGCAGTTCTTC
>TRBJ2-5|TRBV11-1|TRBD2|.
CASSLDAGSGGFWTQYF
TGTGCCAGCAGCTTAGATGCAGGTAGCGGGGGTTTTTGGACCCAGTACTTC
>TRBJ1-6|TRBV7-8|.|few
CASSTGGSPLHF
TGTGCCAGCAGCACAGGCGGTTCACCCCTCCACTTT
>TRBJ2-1|TRBV7-2|.|.
CASSLRRGQLLYNEQFF
TGTGCCAGCAGCTTAAGGAGGGGACAACTACTCTACAATGAGCAGTTCTTC
>TRBJ2-7|TRBV5-1|.|.
CASSADYTGFYEQYF
TGCGCCAGCAGCGCCGATTATACAGGGTTCTACGAGCAGTACTTC
>TRBJ1-2|TRBV6-5|TRBD1|.
CASSRGQEGGYTF
TGTGCCAGCAGCCGTGGACAGGAGGGTGGCTACACCTTC
>TRBJ2-2|TRBV6-5|.|.
CASRYTGYGELFF
TGTGCCAGCAGATACACAGGGTACGGGGAGCTGTTTTTT
>TRBJ2-7|TRBV27|TRBD1|.
CASSRKEDRHEQYF
TGTGCCAGCAGCCGAAAAGAGGACAGGCACGAGCAGTACTTC
>TRBJ1-6|TRBV4-1|.|.
CASSQDPLGGPGNSPLHF
TGCGCCAGCAGCCAAGACCCCCTCGGAGGGCCGGGTAATTCACCCCTCCACTTT
>TRBJ2-1|TRBV4-3|.|.
CASSQDWPQRAYNEQFF
TGCGCCAGCAGCCAAGATTGGCCCCAAAGGGCTTATAATGAGCAGTTCTTC
>TRBJ2-3|TRBV9|.|.
CASSAYSGGGTDTQYF
TGTGCCAGCAGCGCCTATAGCGGAGGAGGAACAGATACGCAGTATTTT
>TRBJ2-1|TRBV18|.|.
CASSHNEQFF
TGTGCCAGCTCACACAATGAGCAGTTCTTC
>TRBJ2-1|TRBV7-9|.|once
CASSLPLVGSEQFF
TGTGCCAGCAGCTTACCTTTAGTAGGAAGTGAGCAGTTCTTC
>TRBJ1-2|TRBV28|.|.
CASSLKLRNYGYTF
TGTGCCAGCAGTTTAAAGCTGCGTAACTATGGCTACACCTTC